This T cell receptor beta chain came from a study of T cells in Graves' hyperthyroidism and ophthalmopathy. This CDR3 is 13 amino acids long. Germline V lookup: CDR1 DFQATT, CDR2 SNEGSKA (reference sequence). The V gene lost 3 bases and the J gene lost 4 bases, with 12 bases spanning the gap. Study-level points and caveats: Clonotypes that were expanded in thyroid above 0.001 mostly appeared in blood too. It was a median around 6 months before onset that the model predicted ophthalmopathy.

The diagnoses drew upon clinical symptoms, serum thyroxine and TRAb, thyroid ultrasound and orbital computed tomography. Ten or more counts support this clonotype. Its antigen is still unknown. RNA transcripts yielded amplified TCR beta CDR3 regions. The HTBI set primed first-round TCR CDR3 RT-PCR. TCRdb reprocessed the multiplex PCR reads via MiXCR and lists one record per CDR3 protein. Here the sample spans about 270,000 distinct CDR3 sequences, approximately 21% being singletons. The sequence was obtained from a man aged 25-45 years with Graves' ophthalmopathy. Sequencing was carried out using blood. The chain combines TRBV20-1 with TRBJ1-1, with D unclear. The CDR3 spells CSASEGYGTEAFF. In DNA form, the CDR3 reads TGCAGTGCTAGTGAAGGTTACGGCACTGAAGCTTTCTTT.